This T cell receptor beta chain was sequenced in a study of cytomegalovirus exposure and HLA in healthy donors (dated by TCRdb to between 2016 and 2019). With respect to the entire study: According to an earlier analysis of 450 to 650 of the donors, about 179 million T cells yielded 120 million or so unique TCR beta sequences and 276 Gb of sequence data. In addition to the first cohort of hundreds of subjects, a separate validation cohort of approximately 130 different subjects was used. An earlier analysis of 500 to 650 of the donors applied high-throughput TCR beta sequencing to assess whether each TCR beta V gene segment acted as functional or pseudogenic. A later analysis re-analyzed previously published TCR beta repertoires from several hundred donors and added high-resolution HLA genotyping to study TCR occurrence patterns. A later genetic analysis used genome-wide SNP genotypes for about 60% of the roughly 700 donors, treating that subset as a discovery cohort. To predict cytomegalovirus infection status, the study brought together high-throughput TCR immunosequencing, statistical association of individual TCRs with disease status, and machine learning. HLA typing included class I and class II loci at four-digit resolution. The study aimed to test whether signatures of past pathogen exposure could be identified by cataloging public T cell receptors. Approximately 300 gigabases of sequencing data and around 88 million unique TCR sequences made up an early release that covered roughly 670 HLA-typed donors. Of the 300 to 500 genotyped donors, 80% to 90% were placed in the genetic ancestry cluster associated with self-reported Caucasian donors. Donor age, sex, ethnicity and CMV serostatus were collected together with the repertoire data. Every repertoire in the discovery cohort had been generated on one and the same sequencing platform. About five DR-DQ haplotypes were treated as single units for association and clustering because of strong linkage in the cohort. Rather than drawing on any new phenotypic data, the later analysis identified candidate immune exposures from TCR beta sequences and the way those sequences occurred across donors. Among approximately 370 genotyped donors of the cohort, an average of roughly 230,000 unique TCR beta nucleotide sequences was sequenced per donor, of which about 18% were non-productive. Typing coverage varied by locus: about 620-640 donors for A, B, C, DRB1 and DQB1; some 520 for DQA1; around 610 for DPA1; around 490 for DPB1. The study profiled the T cell repertoires of approximately 700 subjects by immunosequencing and related them to cytomegalovirus serostatus.

The cohort comprised 666 healthy bone marrow donors. Cohort members were all nominally healthy when sampled, although unrecorded immune exposures were likely present. CMV serostatus was positive for roughly 290 and negative for 352 of the 666 cohort members, and was not recorded for this donor. A peripheral blood sample was collected from each donor, and TCR beta sequencing was performed on peripheral blood mononuclear cells. The Qiagen DNeasy Blood Extraction Kit was used to extract genomic DNA from the blood cell samples. The study at large found these results: According to a later analysis, parvovirus B19, influenza, CMV and Epstein-Barr virus appeared linked to several top co-occurrence clusters. In a later analysis, HLA-associated TCR beta chains showed more clonal expansion and lower generation probabilities than non-associated chains that were equally common. A total of 150 to 200 TCR beta chains were listed by the study as associated with cytomegalovirus. Roughly uniform sequencing depth across donors was assumed in presence/absence analyses, although this assumption may not hold. Strong co-occurrence of HLA alleles, especially DR and DQ, made assigning TCR associations to individual alleles difficult. In vitro tests confirmed that three of the cytomegalovirus-associated TCR beta chains recognize cytomegalovirus antigens. The 87-base-pair reads could not distinguish some IMGT-functional V segments, including TRBV6-2 and TRBV6-3, so those segments were excluded. According to the authors, the approach could potentially be generalized to other disease states and immunological phenotypes. The classifier was reported to diagnose cytomegalovirus status with high specificity and sensitivity in both the original and validation cohorts. Fewer than 20 rarely observed V segments, including chromosome 9 orphons, were excluded from the earlier analysis of just under 600 of the donors because counts were too low. V-gene and J-gene trimming of TCR beta chains was associated with a missense DCLRE1C variant in a later genetic analysis, and the association was replicated in an independent cohort. A cluster of highly shared sequence variants was judged likely to be a technical artifact of the sequencing pipeline. Compared with the approximately 720-donor mean, donors in an Asian-associated ancestry cluster had fewer N-insertions in productive TCRs, according to a later genetic analysis. A later analysis found that most CMV-associated TCR beta chains appeared HLA-restricted, with HLA associations seemingly driven largely by CMV exposure. Linkage disequilibrium might explain the correlated functional status among segregating V segments, but an unknown experimental factor could not be ruled out. A further reported finding was that TCR beta sequences accurately predicted the HLA-A and HLA-B alleles for most subjects in the first cohort. CMV serostatus was the only immune exposure information available for the cohort. In a later analysis, some 17,000 TCR beta sequences were associated with specific HLA alleles at a false discovery rate of 0.05. Because HLA typing was unavailable for some donors at each locus, only the typed subset was used in association tests. Most TCR sequences were seen in very few donors, while some public TCRs were found in many individuals. This cohort had only TCR beta chains sequenced, and the lack of alpha or paired-chain data limited which features could be detected. In a later analysis, the rate of TCR association differed among HLA loci, with DRB1 alleles having the most associated TCRs and HLA-C alleles having the fewest. In an earlier analysis of some 540 of the donors, most TCR beta V segments appeared in productive rearrangements about 87% or about 30% of the time, broadly matching IMGT annotations.

This clone has just one count. What antigen it recognizes has not been identified. The sample holds no much larger clone one base away, and base qualities are not on file. A distance of 17 bases separates the germline ends of V and J, which lose 7 bases and 5 bases respectively. Measured from the cysteine to the phenylalanine, the CDR3 is 14 residues long. The entry retains the CDR3 DNA only, 42 bases that are in frame from base 1. The CDR1 and CDR2 encoded by the germline V gene are MDHEN and SYDVKM. The library came from the immunoSEQ multiplex PCR assay. For the multiplex PCR, a mixture combining 60 forward primers for TCR Vbeta segments and 13 reverse primers for TCR Jbeta segments was used. A multiplex PCR assay on genomic DNA amplified the CDR3 region of rearranged TCR beta genes. Amplified TCR beta libraries were sequenced as 87-base-pair reads on the Illumina HiSeq System. In the source study's methods: In a later analysis, some 80 million unique TCR beta chains were counted across the 500 to 700 repertoires, and some 10 million of these chains were shared by at least two donors. Raw reads were error-corrected and collapsed into unique sequences with a nearest-neighbor algorithm that merged closely related sequences to remove PCR and sequencing errors. To assign V, D and J gene segments, CDR3 sequences were aligned to IMGT reference sequences. For a sequence to be retained, at least a six-nucleotide match to both a V gene segment and a J gene segment was required. Rearrangements were called productive when the CDR3 lacked stop codons and stayed in frame with V and J; all others were non-productive. Following IMGT convention, CDR3 was defined as the stretch from the second conserved V-encoded cysteine to the conserved J-encoded phenylalanine. The earlier analysis of fewer than 700 of the donors excluded sequences that lacked an unambiguous match to a single V gene segment. In an earlier analysis of roughly 500 of the donors, V segments were called functional above 56.7% productive rearrangements and were called segregating when the between-donor standard deviation exceeded 5%. A statistical classification framework was built to diagnose cytomegalovirus status from the catalog of TCR beta chain sequences. In a later analysis, V and J genes were assigned by comparing TCR nucleotide sequences against IMGT/GENE-DB human TR gene sequences. Using the TCRdist pipeline, a later analysis assigned CDR3 sequences along with most-parsimonious VDJ recombination scenarios. A later analysis defined each TCR beta chain by its CDR3 amino acid sequence plus V-gene family, and excluded reads lacking a unique V-gene family. In a later analysis, around 600 highly shared, low-generation-probability nucleotide sequences were removed to address suspected cross-contamination and a sequencing artifact. A later analysis calculated a clonal expansion index for each public chain from normalized within-repertoire ranks of inferred template counts. In a later analysis, generation probabilities were computed with a VDJ recombination model fitted to out-of-frame rearrangements, and the resulting probabilities were checked against IGoR. Hypergeometric tests were used in a later analysis to score TCR-TCR, TCR-HLA and TCR-CMV co-occurrence, with a repertoire-size bias correction applied to the TCR pairs. False discovery rates were estimated in a later analysis by permuting HLA or CMV assignments 20 times. In a later analysis, co-occurring TCRs were grouped with DBSCAN, and TCRdist sequence similarity was added when clustering was performed within HLA-allele-positive subsets. For co-occurrence clustering, repertoires with fewer than 30,000 or more than 120,000 public chains were excluded, along with roughly 5 repertoires with anomalous nucleotide sharing. As stored in TCRdb, this immuneACCESS dataset retains in-frame rearrangements with V and J assigned. A fraction of the clones does not appear; measured against another copy, unresolved V genes explain less than half of the discrepancy, and the remainder lacks a known reason. That table supplies the V and J calls and clone size; D and trimming were determined from the DNA. The sample table contains 50,000 to 70,000 clones; only one count was recorded for 75% to 85% of them. Jointly, the top ten make up about 1.6% of the sample.

The V and J segments used are TRBV28 and TRBJ1-1, and the D gene may be TRBD1, 5 bases matching. This receptor was identified in a human donor in good health. Sequences were obtained from PBMCs. The CDR3 in this case is CASTIGHAGTEAFF. The sequenced DNA: TGTGCCAGCACCATCGGACACGCGGGGACTGAAGCTTTCTTT.